Listed below are T cell receptor beta chains from one sample, sequenced in a study of shared clonotypes between healthy human individuals. Assay used: immunoSEQ multiplex PCR; TCRdb lists only in-frame clones, some missing. The table lists about 2,100,000 clones, 90% to 95% of them singletons. Sequenced: naive CD8+ T cells from PBMCs. The receptors were gathered from a man between 18 and 35 years old in good health. Some clones in this sample may be carry-over from other donors' samples. Each CDR3 is given with its conserved first and last residue. Each record gives: clone size, V gene, J gene, D gene, CDR3 protein, CDR3 DNA. D genes are given only for firm matches. Some rows mark clone size as missing; the rest say once, few, many or name a class of expanded clone.

-,TRBV7-9,TRBJ2-5,TRBD2,CASSYGTSRYVTQYF,TGTGCCAGCAGCTATGGGACTAGCCGCTATGTGACCCAGTACTTC
-,TRBV5-1,TRBJ1-3,-,CASSPRDRPSSGNTIYF,TGCGCCAGCAGCCCGCGGGACCGCCCGAGCTCTGGAAACACCATATATTTT
once,TRBV4-1,TRBJ2-5,TRBD2,CASSQDQSGTTQETQYF,TGCGCCAGCAGCCAAGATCAGTCCGGGACTACCCAAGAGACCCAGTACTTC
-,TRBV15,TRBJ2-6,-,CATSRDKGTGANVLTF,TGTGCCACCAGCAGAGATAAGGGAACTGGGGCCAACGTCCTGACTTTC
-,TRBV29-1,TRBJ2-1,-,CSVPTDWYNEQFF,TGCAGCGTCCCAACAGACTGGTACAATGAGCAGTTCTTC
-,TRBV7-9,TRBJ2-1,-,CASSLAGHLNEQFF,TGTGCCAGCAGCTTAGCGGGACACCTTAATGAGCAGTTCTTC
once,TRBV5-4,TRBJ1-1,TRBD1,CASSPYQTGVTEAFF,TGTGCCAGCAGCCCCTACCAAACAGGGGTCACTGAAGCTTTCTTT
-,TRBV30,TRBJ1-1,-,CAWSVLLNTEAFF,TGTGCCTGGAGTGTACTTCTGAACACTGAAGCTTTCTTT
-,TRBV6-1,TRBJ1-5,-,CASSVFEWGSNQPQHF,TGTGCCAGCAGTGTGTTCGAGTGGGGTAGCAATCAGCCCCAGCATTTT
-,TRBV6-5,TRBJ2-7,TRBD1,CASGRDRGSDEQYF,TGTGCCAGCGGCCGGGACAGGGGTTCCGACGAGCAGTACTTC
-,TRBV5-8,TRBJ1-2,-,CASSFSGGNYGYTF,TGTGCCAGCAGCTTTTCGGGGGGCAATTATGGCTACACCTTC
-,TRBV19,TRBJ2-7,TRBD1,CASSMFAAVSGGYEQYF,TGTGCCAGTAGTATGTTCGCCGCGGTGTCAGGGGGCTACGAGCAGTACTTC
-,TRBV4-1,TRBJ1-5,-,CASSQVSPNQPQHF,TGCGCCAGCAGCCAAGTTAGCCCGAATCAGCCCCAGCATTTT
few,TRBV27,TRBJ2-7,-,CASSILTGIYEQYF,TGTGCCAGCAGTATCCTTACAGGGATCTACGAGCAGTACTTC
-,TRBV2,TRBJ2-7,TRBD1,CASSELDRDDYEQYF,TGTGCCAGCAGTGAGCTGGACAGGGACGACTACGAGCAGTACTTC
-,TRBV5-4,TRBJ1-1,TRBD1,CASSPLGTGNMNTEAFF,TGTGCCAGCAGCCCTCTCGGGACAGGGAACATGAACACTGAAGCTTTCTTT
-,TRBV10-3,TRBJ2-7,-,CAISDRGKDEQYF,TGTGCCATCAGTGACAGGGGTAAGGACGAGCAGTACTTC
-,TRBV19,TRBJ1-5,TRBD1,CASSIGTGDQPQHF,TGTGCCAGTAGTATCGGGACAGGGGATCAGCCCCAGCATTTT
-,TRBV29-1,TRBJ2-5,-,CSVGWAQGETQYF,TGCAGCGTTGGGTGGGCCCAGGGGGAGACCCAGTACTTC
-,TRBV7-2,TRBJ2-1,TRBD2,CASSFPRGGSDNEQFF,TGTGCCAGCAGCTTCCCCCGGGGGGGGTCAGACAATGAGCAGTTCTTC
-,TRBV11-3,TRBJ2-1,-,CASSLGGNGGEQFF,TGTGCCAGCAGCTTAGGAGGGAACGGTGGTGAGCAGTTCTTC